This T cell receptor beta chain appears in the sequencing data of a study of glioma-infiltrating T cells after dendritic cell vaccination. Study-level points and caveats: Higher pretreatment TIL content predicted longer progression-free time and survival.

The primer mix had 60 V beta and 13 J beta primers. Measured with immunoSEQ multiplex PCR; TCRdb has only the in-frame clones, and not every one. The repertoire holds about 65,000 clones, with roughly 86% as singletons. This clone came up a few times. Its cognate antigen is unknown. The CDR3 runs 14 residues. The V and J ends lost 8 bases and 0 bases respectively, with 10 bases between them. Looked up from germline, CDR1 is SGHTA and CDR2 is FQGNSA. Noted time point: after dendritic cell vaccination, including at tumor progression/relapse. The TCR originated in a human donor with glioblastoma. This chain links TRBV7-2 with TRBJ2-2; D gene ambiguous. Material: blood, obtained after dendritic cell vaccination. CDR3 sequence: CASGAVTNTGELFF. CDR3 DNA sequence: TGTGCCAGCGGCGCGGTTACGAACACCGGGGAGCTGTTTTTT.